These 3 T cell receptor beta chains were all obtained from the same sample, sequenced in a study of cytomegalovirus exposure and HLA in healthy donors. Repertoires were generated with immunoSEQ multiplex PCR, while TCRdb's copy carries only in-frame clones and drops some. The sample carries around 150,000 clones, 70% to 85% recorded once. The source material was PBMCs. The source is a man aged 25 to 40 in good health and CMV-seropositive.

This clone was seen just once. The chain has TRBV11-3 and TRBJ1-1, with TRBD1 matching 7 bases. The CDR3 length is 14 residues. Germline V gives CDR1 SGHNT, CDR2 YENEEA. V was pared by 5 bases and J by 1 base, with 4 bases of the junction left unmatched. In nucleotides, the CDR3 is TGTGCCAGCAGCGTGACAGGGACGAACACTGAAGCTTTCTTT. It codes for CASSVTGTNTEAFF.

The V call is TRBV15, the J call TRBJ1-2; 8 bases fit TRBD1. CDR1 LNHNV and CDR2 YYDKDF come from the germline V gene (reference sequence). V was pared by 5 bases and J by 5 bases, with 7 bases of the junction left unmatched. The CDR3 is 14 amino acids. The CDR3 DNA sequence: TGTGCCACCAGCGGACAAACAGGGGGATATGGCTACACCTTC. Amino acid sequence: CATSGQTGGYGYTF.

The rearrangement uses TRBV9 and TRBJ1-1; 8 bases align to TRBD1. This CDR3 comprises 15 residues. Per the germline V gene, CDR1 is SGDLS and CDR2 is YYNGEE. V dropped 3 bases and J dropped 1; count of bases not matched to a gene: 5. The CDR3 is CASSGPGQGNTEAFF. The CDR3 bases are TGTGCCAGCAGCGGGCCCGGACAGGGGAACACTGAAGCTTTCTTT. The complete variable domain, with remaining parts taken from reference TRBV9 and TRBJ1-1, reads DSGVTQTPKHLITATGQRVTLRCSPRSGDLSVYWYQQSLDQGLQFLIQYYNGEERAKGNILERFSAQQFPDLHSELNLSSLELGDSALYFCASSGPGQGNTEAFFGQGTRLTVV.